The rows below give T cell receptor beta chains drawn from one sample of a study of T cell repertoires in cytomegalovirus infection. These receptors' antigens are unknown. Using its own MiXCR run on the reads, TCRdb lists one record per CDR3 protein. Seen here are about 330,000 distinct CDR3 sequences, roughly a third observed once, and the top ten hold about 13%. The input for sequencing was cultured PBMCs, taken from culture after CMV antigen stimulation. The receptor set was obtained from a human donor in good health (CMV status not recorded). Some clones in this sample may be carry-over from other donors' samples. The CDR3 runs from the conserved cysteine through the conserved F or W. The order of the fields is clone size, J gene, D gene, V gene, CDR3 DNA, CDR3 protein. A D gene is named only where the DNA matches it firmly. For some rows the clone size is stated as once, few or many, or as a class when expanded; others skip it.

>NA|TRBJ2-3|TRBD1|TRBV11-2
TGTGCCAGCAGCTTGGACAGGGGAGATACGCAGTATTTT
CASSLDRGDTQYF
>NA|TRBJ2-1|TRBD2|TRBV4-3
TGCGCCAGCAGCCGTAGCGGGGGCTCCTACAATGAGCAGTTCTTC
CASSRSGGSYNEQFF
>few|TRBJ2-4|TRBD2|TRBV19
TGTGCCAGTAGTATTTTTAAGCGGGAGGGCCGGTCAAACATTCAGTACTTC
CASSIFKREGRSNIQYF
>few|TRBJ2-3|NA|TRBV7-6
TGTGCCAGCAGCTTGTCAGGGGCCGGCACAGATACGCAGTATTTT
CASSLSGAGTDTQYF
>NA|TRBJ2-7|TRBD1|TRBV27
TGTGCCAGCAGTCATCCGGGACAGGGAGTCTACGAGCAGTACTTC
CASSHPGQGVYEQYF
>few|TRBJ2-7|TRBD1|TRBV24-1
TGTGCCACCAGTGAGTCCGGGACAGGGTTCCACGAGCAGTACTTC
CATSESGTGFHEQYF
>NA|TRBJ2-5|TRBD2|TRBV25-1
TGTGCCAGCAGGCCGGGACTAGCATTTCAAGAGACCCAGTACTTC
CASRPGLAFQETQYF
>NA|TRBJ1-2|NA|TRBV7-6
TGTGCCAGCAGCTTAATGGCAGGAAATCGAGGCTACACCTTC
CASSLMAGNRGYTF
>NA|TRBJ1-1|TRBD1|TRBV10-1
TGCGCCAGCAGTGACCCCTCGACAGGGCAAGCTGAAGCTTTCTTT
CASSDPSTGQAEAFF
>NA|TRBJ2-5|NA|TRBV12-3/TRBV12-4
TGTGCCAGCAGTTTAGAGGCGGCCCAGTACTTC
CASSLEAAQYF
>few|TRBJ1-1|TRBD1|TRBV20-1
TGCAGTGCTAGAGAACAGGGGGACACTGAAGCTTTCTTT
CSAREQGDTEAFF
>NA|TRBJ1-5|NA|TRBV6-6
TGTGCCAGCAGTCCTCGCGATAGCCAGCCCCAGCATTTT
CASSPRDSQPQHF
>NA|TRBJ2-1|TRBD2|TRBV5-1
TGCGCCAGCAGCTTTCTAGCGGGAGTAGGCGATGAGCAGTTCTTC
CASSFLAGVGDEQFF
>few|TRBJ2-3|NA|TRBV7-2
TGTGCCAGCAGCTTAGGCATAGGGGGATTTGCCGATACGCAGTATTTT
CASSLGIGGFADTQYF
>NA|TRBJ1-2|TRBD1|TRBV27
TGTGCCAGCAGTTTAATTGGACAGGGCTATGGCTACACCTTC
CASSLIGQGYGYTF
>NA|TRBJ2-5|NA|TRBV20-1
TGCAGTGCTAGCGAGACCCGAGGACAGCTGGGGGAGACCCAGTACTTC
CSASETRGQLGETQYF
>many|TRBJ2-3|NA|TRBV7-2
TGTGCCAGCAGCTTAGCACTATCTAGCACAGATACGCAGTATTTT
CASSLALSSTDTQYF
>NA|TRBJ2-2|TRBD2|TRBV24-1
TGTGCCACCGGGACTAGCGGAGCCGATCCGAACACCGGGGAGCTGTTTTTT
CATGTSGADPNTGELFF
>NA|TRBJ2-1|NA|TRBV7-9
TGTGCCAGCAGCTCCGACGGGGGCTCCTACAATGAGCAGTTCTTC
CASSSDGGSYNEQFF
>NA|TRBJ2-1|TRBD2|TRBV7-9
TGTGCCAGCAGCACGATAGCGGGAGACAATGAGCAGTTCTTC
CASSTIAGDNEQFF
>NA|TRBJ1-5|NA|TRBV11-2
TGTGCCAGCAGCCCCGGGCAGCGAAGCAATCAGCCCCAGCATTTT
CASSPGQRSNQPQHF
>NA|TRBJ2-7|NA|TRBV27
TGTGCCAGCAGTTTTTCCTCCCCGGACCGCGAGCAGTACTTC
CASSFSSPDREQYF
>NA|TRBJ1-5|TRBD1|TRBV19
TGTGCCAGTAGTCCCGAGACAGGGTCGGGTCAGCCCCAGCATTTT
CASSPETGSGQPQHF
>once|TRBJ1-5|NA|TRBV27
TGTGCCAGCAGTTTACAATCTTTTCAGCCCCAGCATTTT
CASSLQSFQPQHF
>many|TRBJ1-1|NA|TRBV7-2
TGTGCCAGCAGATGGGCAGGGGTGGTGAACACTGAAGCTTTCTTT
CASRWAGVVNTEAFF
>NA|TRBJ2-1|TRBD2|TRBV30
TGTGCCTGGAGTGTGGTGGGGCGGGAGTTCTACAATGAGCAGTTCTTC
CAWSVVGREFYNEQFF
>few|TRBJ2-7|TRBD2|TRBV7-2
TGTGCCAGCAGCTTAGTAACGGGAGGGTCCATCGAGCAGTACTTC
CASSLVTGGSIEQYF
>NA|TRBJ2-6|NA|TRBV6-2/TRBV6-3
TGTGCCAGCAGAGACGCCCGGGACCGAGTGTCCTCTGGGGCCAACGTCCTGACTTTC
CASRDARDRVSSGANVLTF